The 23 T cell receptor beta chains reported below all come from one sample, sequenced in a study of T cell repertoires in cytomegalovirus infection. TCRdb recomputed calls from the reads with MiXCR, one row per CDR3 protein. The profile shows hundreds of thousands of distinct CDR3 sequences, roughly 15% of them singletons. Material for sequencing was PBMCs. Every receptor here comes from a human donor in good health (CMV status not recorded). Some clones in this sample may be carry-over from other donors' samples.

The V gene is TRBV12-3 or TRBV12-4, the J gene TRBJ1-2, with D perhaps matching TRBD1 (6 bases). V lost 8 bases and J 5 bases, leaving 12 bases between the germline ends. The CDR3 consists of 12 residues. The CDR3 sequence is CASREGGYGYTF. CDR3 in DNA: TGTGCCAGCCGTGAGGGGGGTTATGGCTACACCTTC.

Ten or more counts support this clonotype. V gene TRBV7-2 combines with J gene TRBJ2-5; 9 bases align to TRBD1. The CDR3 contains 16 residues. CDR1 SGHTA and CDR2 FQGNSA come from the germline V gene. Trimming removed 5 bases from V and 4 bases from J; junction bases left unmatched: 11. CDR3 in amino acids: CASSPWDRVLGETQYF. CDR3 nucleotides: TGTGCCAGCAGCCCTTGGGACAGGGTGTTAGGAGAGACCCAGTACTTC.

This chain uses TRBV20-1 with TRBJ2-1; D is perhaps TRBD2 (6 bases). With 7 bases removed from V and 7 bases from J, the gap between germline ends came to 17 bases. The CDR3 consists of 13 residues. Germline V gene sequence: CDR1 DFQATT, CDR2 SNEGSKA (reference sequence). The CDR3 DNA reads TGCAGTGAAGAGGTTACAGGAGGGAATGAGCAGTTCTTC. This translates into CSEEVTGGNEQFF.

This chain connects TRBV2 to TRBJ1-2; D is ambiguous. In germline, CDR1 is SNHLY, CDR2 FYNNEI. There are 14 residues in the CDR3. Trimming left V 5 bases short and J 4 bases short, with 14 bases between. This CDR3 is CASSREAESYGYTF. CDR3 coding DNA: TGTGCCAGCAGTCGAGAGGCTGAGAGCTATGGCTACACCTTC. The whole variable domain, filled in from reference TRBV2 and TRBJ1-2, reads EPEVTQTPSHQVTQMGQEVILRCVPISNHLYFYWYRQILGQKVEFLVSFYNNEISEKSEIFDDQFSVERPDGSNFTLKIRSTKLEDSAMYFCASSREAESYGYTFGSGTRLTVV.

This clonotype occurred many times. The V gene is TRBV27, the J gene TRBJ2-2; D may correspond to TRBD1 or TRBD2 (5 bases each). CDR3 length: 15 amino acids. Trimming took off 4 bases at V and 4 bases at J, with 13 bases between the two ends. Germline CDR1 and CDR2: MNHEY and SMNVEV (reference sequence). The CDR3 sequence is CASSSRGIVTGELFF. The CDR3 nucleotides read TGTGCCAGCAGTTCGAGGGGAATCGTCACCGGGGAGCTGTTTTTT.

The chain joins TRBV20-1 to TRBJ1-2, with TRBD1 as a possible D gene (5 bases). The ends were cut back, 4 bases at V and 0 bases at J, with 6 bases in the middle. This CDR3 is 12 amino acids long. CDR1 and CDR2 from the germline V gene are DFQATT and SNEGSKA (reference sequence). The chain's CDR3 is CSATTANYGYTF. CDR3 nucleotides: TGCAGTGCTACGACAGCTAACTATGGCTACACCTTC.

This clonotype was observed a few times. CDR3: CASSPDRSLNQPQHF. For the CDR3, the DNA is TGTGCCAGCAGCCCCGACAGGTCCCTTAATCAGCCCCAGCATTTT. The rearrangement links TRBV6-6 to TRBJ1-5; tentative D call: TRBD1 (6 bases). V was cut by 6 bases and J by 4 bases, with 16 bases left in between. The CDR3 has 15 amino acids. Germline V gives CDR1 MNHNY, CDR2 SVGAGI (reference sequence).

This clonotype has at least ten counts. J is TRBJ2-7 and V is TRBV29-1; a possible D gene is TRBD1 (6 bases). V was trimmed by 4 bases and J by 0 bases, leaving 16 bases between them. Looked up from germline, CDR1 is SQVTM and CDR2 is ANQGSEA. This CDR3 is 15 amino acids long. The CDR3 coding sequence is TGCAGCGTTGTAATCCCAGGGGATAGCTCCTACGAGCAGTACTTC. It specifies CSVVIPGDSSYEQYF.

This clonotype was recorded a few times. V gene TRBV19 combines with J gene TRBJ1-1, with D hard to call. The V gene's germline CDR1 is LNHDA and CDR2 SQIVND (reference sequence). CDR3 length: 13 residues. V lost 6 bases, J lost 6 bases, and 14 bases lay in between. DNA for the CDR3: TGTGCCAGTAGGAGAAATAGAGACGCTGAAGCTTTCTTT. Translation gives CASRRNRDAEAFF.

This clonotype was seen only a few times. V and J are TRBV4-3 and TRBJ2-1; 7 nucleotides align to TRBD2. The CDR3 spans 15 residues. Germline loops: CDR1 LGHNA, CDR2 YSLEER. V lost 3 bases and J lost 3; bases outside the gene matches: 5. DNA of the CDR3: TGCGCCAGCAGCCAGGGCCGCGGGGGCTACAATGAGCAGTTCTTC. Translated: CASSQGRGGYNEQFF.

In its sample, this clonotype was seen many times. DNA for the CDR3: TGTGCCAGCAGTGACTCAGGACGGACGTCCTACGAGCAGTACTTC. It is translated as CASSDSGRTSYEQYF. The genes are TRBV6-1 and TRBJ2-7; D gene ambiguous. The CDR3 totals 15 residues. V was clipped by 3 bases and J by 1 base, with 13 bases between them. Germline CDR1 is MNHNS and CDR2 is SASEGT.

This clonotype came up a few times. The chain has TRBV7-9 and TRBJ2-6; TRBD1 agrees at 9 bases. There are 19 residues in the CDR3. Germline CDR1 SEHNR, CDR2 FQNEAQ (reference sequence). With V trimmed by 4 bases and J by 2 bases, 12 bases remained unmatched. CDR3 residues: CASSSNRDRALPGANVLTF. CDR3 bases: TGTGCCAGCAGCTCGAACCGGGACAGGGCGTTACCTGGGGCCAACGTCCTGACTTTC.

This rearrangement joins TRBV4-2 to TRBJ2-2; D unclear. Germline assignment: CDR1 LGHNA and CDR2 YNFKEQ. The CDR3 is made up of 15 amino acids. V was shortened by 0 bases and J by 4 bases, with 9 bases between the two germline ends. CDR3 region: CASSQEDRGTGELFF. The CDR3 DNA is TGTGCCAGCAGCCAAGAGGACCGAGGCACCGGGGAGCTGTTTTTT.

This chain uses TRBV6-1 with TRBJ2-5; D unresolved. This CDR3 is 12 amino acids long. The ends were cut back, 5 bases at V and 5 bases at J, with 9 bases in the middle. From germline, CDR1 is MNHNS and CDR2 SASEGT. The DNA of the CDR3 is TGTGCCAGCAGTCCTAGAACGGAGACCCAGTACTTC. This sequence encodes CASSPRTETQYF.

The V call is TRBV6-6, the J call TRBJ2-1; D may be TRBD1 (6 bases). Germline CDR1 and CDR2: MNHNY and SVGAGI (reference sequence). The V and J ends lost 2 bases and 7 bases respectively, with 9 bases between them. The length of the CDR3 is 13 residues. The CDR3 spells CASSYGQGNEQFF. Written as DNA, the CDR3 is TGTGCCAGCAGTTACGGGCAGGGGAATGAGCAGTTCTTC.

This clonotype was counted many times. The chain couples TRBV6-1 to TRBJ1-3; perhaps TRBD1 as D (5 bases). V lost 6 bases to trimming and J lost 0 bases, with 27 bases between them. The CDR3 contains 20 residues. The germline gives CDR1 MNHNS, CDR2 SASEGT. The CDR3 protein is CASSSTANLATDSSGNTIYF. The CDR3 DNA follows: TGTGCCAGCAGCTCCACAGCTAACCTAGCGACAGACTCCTCTGGAAACACCATATATTTT.

J is TRBJ1-4 and V is TRBV7-2; no firm D call. V was cut by 5 bases and J by 4 bases, with 5 bases left in between. The germline V gene has CDR1 SGHTA and CDR2 FQGNSA. The CDR3 extends over 12 amino acids. CDR3 loop: CASSLINEKLFF. DNA for the CDR3: TGTGCCAGCAGCCTAATTAATGAAAAACTGTTTTTT.

CDR3 in DNA: TGTGCCCTGGGGCAGACAGTGAACACTGAAGCTTTCTTT. Protein: CALGQTVNTEAFF. J is TRBJ1-1 and V is TRBV7-3, with a possible D match to TRBD1 (5 bases). CDR3 length: 13 residues. CDR1 SGHTA and CDR2 FQGTGA come from the germline V gene. V lost 11 bases and J 0 bases, leaving 13 bases between the germline ends.

This clonotype was seen at least ten times. J is TRBJ1-4 and V is TRBV28; TRBD1 matches 7 bases. CDR1 is MDHEN, CDR2 SYDVKM, per germline. The CDR3 covers 16 residues. The trim removed 3 bases at V and 5 bases at J, leaving 9 bases unmatched. The CDR3 sequence: CASSFSPGQLNEKLFF. For the CDR3, the DNA is TGTGCCAGCAGTTTCAGCCCGGGACAGTTAAATGAAAAACTGTTTTTT.

The CDR3 DNA is TGTGCCAGCAGTGAAGTGGAGGTGAACACTGAAGCTTTCTTT. It codes for CASSEVEVNTEAFF. The chain links TRBV6-1 to TRBJ1-1; D uncertain. Germline CDR1 MNHNS, CDR2 SASEGT. The CDR3 totals 14 residues. The ends were cut back, 1 base at V and 0 bases at J, with 6 bases in the middle.

This clonotype was counted at least ten times. CDR3 amino acids: CASSPTAPIYNEQFF. As DNA, the CDR3 is TGTGCCAGCAGTCCGACAGCGCCAATTTACAATGAGCAGTTCTTC. V gene TRBV7-9 combines with J gene TRBJ2-1, with D perhaps matching TRBD1 (5 bases). This CDR3 region has 15 residues. V dropped 6 bases and J dropped 4 bases, with 16 bases sitting between them. CDR1 is SEHNR, CDR2 FQNEAQ, per germline (reference sequence).

This clonotype was counted at least ten times. This rearrangement joins TRBV11-2 to TRBJ2-7; D remains ambiguous. This CDR3 comprises 15 residues. Germline V gives CDR1 SGHAT, CDR2 FQNNGV. V was trimmed by 1 base and J by 3 bases, leaving 13 bases between them. This chain's CDR3 is CASSLVVGSGYEQYF. The CDR3 coding sequence is TGTGCCAGCAGCTTAGTCGTGGGGTCGGGCTACGAGCAGTACTTC.

A few counts support this clonotype. V gene TRBV7-2 combines with J gene TRBJ1-2; 9 positions match TRBD1. The junction had 8 bases not matched to a gene; V was cut back by 5 bases and J by 10 bases. The CDR3 has 13 amino acids. The germline V gene encodes CDR1 SGHTA and CDR2 FQGNSA. The CDR3 spells CASSQSRDRDYTF. DNA of the CDR3: TGTGCCAGCAGCCAGTCCCGGGACAGGGACTACACCTTC.